This entry lists 30 T cell receptor beta chains sequenced from one sample in a study of T cell repertoires in ileal Crohn's disease. Repertoires were generated with immunoSEQ multiplex PCR, while TCRdb's copy carries only in-frame clones and drops some. Of 5,500 to 7,000 clones listed, around 80% were seen once; the top ten hold around 14%. The sample comprised ileal tissue. The receptor source for this set is an adult with Crohn's disease.

This clone has more than one count but fewer than ten. The chain recombines TRBV4-3 with TRBJ2-5; D might be TRBD1 (7 bases). The germline gives CDR1 LGHNA, CDR2 YSLEER. This CDR3 has 14 amino acids. Trimming removed 0 bases at V and 7 bases at J, with 12 bases between. CDR3 coding DNA: TGCGCCAGCAGCCAAGATAACAGGGGAGGGACCCAGTACTTC. This encodes CASSQDNRGGTQYF.

The chain employs TRBV7-6 and TRBJ1-3; 10 positions agree with TRBD1. This CDR3 has 15 amino acids. Looked up from germline, CDR1 is SGHVS and CDR2 is FNYEAQ. V dropped 5 bases and J dropped 0; count of bases not matched to a gene: 1. CDR3 nucleotides: TGTGCCAGCAGCCGGGACAGGGGCTCTGGAAACACCATATATTTT. This gives the protein CASSRDRGSGNTIYF.

This chain uses TRBV6-5 with TRBJ2-5, with 10 bases aligning to TRBD2. Germline trimming cut 6 bases from V and 2 bases from J; bases unmatched to any gene: 6. Per germline, CDR1 MNHEY and CDR2 SVGAGI. The length of the CDR3 is 15 residues. This CDR3 reads CASSPLAGAQETQYF. CDR3 DNA sequence: TGTGCCAGCAGCCCGCTAGCGGGGGCGCAAGAGACCCAGTACTTC.

The chain carries TRBV28 and TRBJ1-5; 11 bases are shared with TRBD1. Germline V gene lookup returns CDR1 MDHEN and CDR2 SYDVKM. J was trimmed by 0 bases and V by 6 bases; bases with no gene match: 13. The CDR3 spans 19 residues. The DNA for the CDR3 is TGTGCCAGCAGGGCCTTACCGGGACAGGGGGGCCTTAGCAATCAGCCCCAGCATTTT. Translated, it gives CASRALPGQGGLSNQPQHF.

The chain joins TRBV19 to TRBJ1-1; TRBD1 matches at 11 bases. Germline CDR1 is LNHDA and CDR2 is SQIVND (reference sequence). Unmatched junction bases numbered 12, after V lost 4 bases and J lost 5 bases. This CDR3 has 17 residues. Here the CDR3 DNA reads TGTGCCAGTAGTACCGGACAGGGGGCGCGTCCGGTAACTGAAGCTTTCTTT. Translated, it gives CASSTGQGARPVTEAFF.

V is TRBV7-2 and J is TRBJ2-5, with a possible D match to TRBD2 (5 bases). CDR3 length: 17 residues. V was shortened by 0 bases and J by 5 bases, with 19 bases between the two germline ends. Germline CDR1 SGHTA, CDR2 FQGNSA. For the CDR3, the DNA is TGTGCCAGCAGCTTAGCGGCAATAATCGGGGTTCGGGAGACCCAGTACTTC. Protein sequence: CASSLAAIIGVRETQYF.

This clone was recorded only once. V gene TRBV7-6 combines with J gene TRBJ2-2; D gene unclear. The CDR3 contains 15 residues. CDR1 is SGHVS and CDR2 is FNYEAQ in the germline V gene. The V end was cut by 4 bases, the J end by 5 bases, with 14 bases between. CDR3: CASSSGYEETGELFF. In DNA, the CDR3 is TGTGCCAGCAGCTCCGGCTACGAGGAGACCGGGGAGCTGTTTTTT.

This clone was seen just once. The chain links TRBV5-1 to TRBJ2-7, with D possibly TRBD2 on 5 matching bases. The CDR3 is 15 residues long. With 5 bases removed from V and 2 bases from J, the gap between germline ends came to 17 bases. Germline CDR1 is SGHRS and CDR2 is YFSETQ. The CDR3 DNA reads as TGCGCCAGCAGGACCCCTAGAGGGAGCACCTACGAGCAGTACTTC. It encodes CASRTPRGSTYEQYF.

This chain connects TRBV7-3 to TRBJ1-2, with 10 bases fitting TRBD1. The germline gives CDR1 SGHTA, CDR2 FQGTGA. The CDR3 has 15 residues. Unmatched junction bases numbered 10, after V lost 5 bases and J lost 7 bases. CDR3 nucleotides: TGTGCCAGCAGCGTTGGGACAGGGGTTCAGGGTGGCTACACCTTC. Its protein product is CASSVGTGVQGGYTF. The complete variable domain, with remaining parts taken from reference TRBV7-3 and TRBJ1-2, reads GAGVSQTPSNKVTEKGKYVELRCDPISGHTALYWYRQSLGQGPEFLIYFQGTGAADDSGLPNDRFFAVRPEGSVSTLKIQRTERGDSAVYLCASSVGTGVQGGYTFGSGTRLTVV.

The rearrangement joins TRBV6-4 to TRBJ1-5; D call uncertain. Germline values: CDR1 MRHNA, CDR2 SNTAGT. V lost 5 bases, J lost 6 bases, and 11 bases lay in between. The CDR3 covers 13 residues. In DNA, the CDR3 is TGTGCCAGCAGTCAAGGAGGGAGTCAGCCCCAGCATTTT. Its protein product is CASSQGGSQPQHF.

The gene calls are TRBV18 and TRBJ2-5; 11 bases are shared with TRBD2. The CDR3 sequence is 16 residues long. In germline, CDR1 is KGHSH, CDR2 LQKENI. V gave up 2 bases and J gave up 5 bases; unmatched junction bases: 7. The CDR3 nucleotides are TGTGCCAGCTCACCAGAGGCTAGCGGGGGGCGTGAGACCCAGTACTTC. It specifies CASSPEASGGRETQYF.

The chain uses TRBV7-6 and TRBJ2-5; D remains ambiguous. This CDR3 is 12 amino acids long. With 3 bases removed from V and 4 bases from J, the gap between germline ends came to 6 bases. Germline V lookup: CDR1 SGHVS, CDR2 FNYEAQ. CDR3 sequence (DNA): TGTGCCAGCAGCTTCCCTCTAGAGACCCAGTACTTC. Translation: CASSFPLETQYF.

The CDR3, as DNA: TGCGCCAGCAGCCTACAGGGCACAGATACGCAGTATTTT. This encodes CASSLQGTDTQYF. The V call is TRBV5-1, the J call TRBJ2-3, with D possibly matching TRBD1 (5 bases). CDR1 and CDR2 from the germline V gene are SGHRS and YFSETQ. V was clipped by 4 bases and J by 1 base, with 7 bases between them. The CDR3 runs to 13 residues.

The chain couples TRBV9 to TRBJ1-2; 9 bases fit TRBD1. The length of the CDR3 is 17 residues. Losses at the gene ends were 5 bases for V and 2 bases for J; bases not matched to a gene: 13. CDR1 SGDLS and CDR2 YYNGEE come from the germline V gene. CDR3 loop: CASSMGQGPRKNYGYTF. The CDR3 DNA reads TGTGCCAGCAGTATGGGACAGGGCCCTCGCAAAAACTATGGCTACACCTTC.

This clone was seen once. This chain uses TRBV23-1 with TRBJ2-7; TRBD1 matches at 10 bases. TRBV23-1 is assigned to the ORF class and has an uncertain function. There are 16 residues in the CDR3. J was trimmed by 0 bases and V by 6 bases; bases with no gene match: 8. CDR3 sequence reads: CASSPTGTGDSYEQYF. The CDR3 DNA sequence: TGCGCCAGCAGCCCCACTGGGACAGGGGACTCCTACGAGCAGTACTTC.

V and J are TRBV7-9 and TRBJ2-7; TRBD2 matches at 11 bases. This CDR3 has 17 amino acids. The germline V gene has CDR1 SEHNR and CDR2 FQNEAQ (reference sequence). The ends lost 5 bases at V and 2 bases at J; junction bases unmatched: 11. CDR3 DNA sequence: TGTGCCAGCAGCCACCCCCTAGCGGGAGGCCGGACCTACGAGCAGTACTTC. This codes for CASSHPLAGGRTYEQYF.

This chain links TRBV10-3 with TRBJ2-1, with 10 bases matching TRBD2. The trim removed 4 bases at V and 6 bases at J, leaving 12 bases unmatched. CDR1 is ENHRY and CDR2 is SYGVKD in the germline V gene. The CDR3 extends over 17 amino acids. The CDR3 coding sequence is TGTGCCATCAGTGTGAAGAGCGGGAGGGTTCTGTCCAATGAGCAGTTCTTC. Its protein is CAISVKSGRVLSNEQFF.

This clone was counted between two and nine times. This chain joins TRBV30 and TRBJ1-2; 9 nucleotides agree with TRBD1. The ends lost 5 bases at V and 4 bases at J; junction bases unmatched: 8. Germline-derived CDR1 and CDR2 are GTSNPN and SVGIG (reference sequence). This CDR3 has 14 residues. In DNA form, the CDR3 reads TGTGCCTGGGAACCCACAGGGGGCGCCTATGGCTACACCTTC. Protein sequence: CAWEPTGGAYGYTF.

The genes are TRBV5-1 and TRBJ1-4; D is perhaps TRBD1 (6 bases). The V end lost 0 bases, the J end lost 8 bases, and 8 bases lay between the germline ends. Germline CDR1 SGHRS, CDR2 YFSETQ. The CDR3 consists of 13 residues. The CDR3, as DNA: TGCGCCAGCAGCTTGGGAGGGGGAGAAAAACTGTTTTTT. This translates into CASSLGGGEKLFF. The whole variable domain, filled in from reference TRBV5-1 and TRBJ1-4, reads KAGVTQTPRYLIKTRGQQVTLSCSPISGHRSVSWYQQTPGQGLQFLFEYFSETQRNKGNFPGRFSGRQFSNSRSEMNVSTLELGDSALYLCASSLGGGEKLFFGSGTQLSVL.

The gene calls are TRBV5-1 and TRBJ2-2, with 13 bases matching TRBD2. Germline V gene data show CDR1 as SGHRS and CDR2 as YFSETQ. The V gene end was trimmed by 1 base and the J gene end by 0 bases; junction bases not matched to a gene: 3. This CDR3 has 18 amino acids. This chain's CDR3 is CASSLRLAGGANTGELFF. The CDR3 DNA reads TGCGCCAGCAGCTTGCGACTAGCGGGGGGCGCGAACACCGGGGAGCTGTTTTTT.

The chain links TRBV30 to TRBJ2-2, with D perhaps matching TRBD2 (5 bases). The V end was cut by 3 bases, the J end by 1 base, with 9 bases between. Germline V CDR1 and CDR2: GTSNPN, SVGIG (reference sequence). This CDR3 is built from 14 residues. CDR3 DNA sequence: TGTGCCTGGAGAGAGGGCCTGAACACCGGGGAGCTGTTTTTT. Its protein is CAWREGLNTGELFF.

The chain joins TRBV5-4 to TRBJ2-7; D is uncertain. The CDR3 sequence is 14 residues long. V was clipped by 5 bases and J by 0 bases, with 12 bases between them. Germline CDR1 SGHNT, CDR2 YYREEE (reference sequence). The DNA for the CDR3 is TGTGCCAGCAGTTCCCCCTCGGTCTCCTACGAGCAGTACTTC. It is translated as CASSSPSVSYEQYF.

Only one count was recorded for this clone. This chain joins TRBV18 and TRBJ1-4; D is unresolved. Germline V gene data show CDR1 as KGHSH and CDR2 as LQKENI. The CDR3 has 15 amino acids. V lost 1 base and J 6 bases, leaving 12 bases between the germline ends. The chain's CDR3 is CASSPLATSDEKLFF. CDR3 sequence (DNA): TGTGCCAGCTCACCACTAGCAACATCGGATGAAAAACTGTTTTTT.

The rearrangement links TRBV25-1 to TRBJ2-1; the D gene is possibly TRBD1 (6 bases). The V end was cut by 4 bases, the J end by 4 bases, with 11 bases between. The V gene's germline CDR1 is MGHDK and CDR2 SYGVNS. The CDR3 is 14 amino acids. The CDR3 coding sequence is TGTGCCAGCAGTGTCCAAACAGGGTACAATGAGCAGTTCTTC. Residues: CASSVQTGYNEQFF. The full variable domain, rest sourced from reference TRBV25-1 and TRBJ2-1, is EADIYQTPRYLVIGTGKKITLECSQTMGHDKMYWYQQDPGMELHLIHYSYGVNSTEKGDLSSESTVSRIRTEHFPLTLESARPSHTSQYLCASSVQTGYNEQFFGPGTRLTVL.

This sequence joins TRBV10-2 and TRBJ1-3; D gene ambiguous. The CDR3 loop spans 13 amino acids. Germline values: CDR1 WSHSY, CDR2 SAAADI. Trimming took 5 bases from V and 3 from J, leaving 8 bases between them. The CDR3 here is CASSSGIGNTIYF. The CDR3 coding sequence is TGCGCCAGCAGTTCGGGGATTGGAAACACCATATATTTT.

The V and J genes are TRBV5-1 and TRBJ2-7; 10 nucleotides agree with TRBD2. Unmatched junction bases numbered 5, after V lost 4 bases and J lost 1 base. The CDR3 length is 15 residues. The germline V gene has CDR1 SGHRS and CDR2 YFSETQ. The CDR3 reads CASSRSGGASYEQYF. The CDR3, as DNA: TGCGCCAGCAGCCGCAGCGGGGGGGCATCCTACGAGCAGTACTTC.

The chain recombines TRBV18 with TRBJ2-3; TRBD2 agrees at 7 bases. Unmatched junction bases numbered 6, after V lost 3 bases and J lost 0 bases. This CDR3 spans 16 amino acids. Germline V CDR1 and CDR2: KGHSH, LQKENI. CDR3 loop: CASSPGGSTSTDTQYF. The CDR3 nucleotides read TGTGCCAGCTCACCTGGCGGGAGCACTAGCACAGATACGCAGTATTTT.

This chain connects TRBV4-3 to TRBJ1-2; D unclear. Germline V gene sequence: CDR1 LGHNA, CDR2 YSLEER. V was pared by 4 bases and J by 1 base, with 16 bases between. There are 16 residues in the CDR3. The CDR3 nucleotides read TGCGCCAGCAGCCTTTCGAGAGCGGATGATAACTATGGCTACACCTTC. Translation: CASSLSRADDNYGYTF.

This rearrangement joins TRBV30 to TRBJ1-1, with D possibly TRBD1 on 5 matching bases. The CDR3 is 16 residues long. Germline V gene lookup returns CDR1 GTSNPN and CDR2 SVGIG (reference sequence). V was shortened by 1 base and J by 4 bases, with 19 bases between the two germline ends. The CDR3 nucleotides are TGTGCCTGGAGTGCCAATGACAACTTGGGGCGCACTGAAGCTTTCTTT. This gives the protein CAWSANDNLGRTEAFF.

The chain carries TRBV28 and TRBJ1-5; the D gene is possibly TRBD1 (5 bases). Trimming took 6 bases from V and 4 from J, leaving 19 bases between them. Per the germline V gene, CDR1 is MDHEN and CDR2 is SYDVKM. The CDR3 consists of 16 residues. CDR3 bases: TGTGCCAGCAGGCAAATCCAGGGAGGGGCAAATCAGCCCCAGCATTTT. This translates into CASRQIQGGANQPQHF.